This entry concerns a single T cell receptor (beta chain). Its antigen remains undetermined. Base qualities are not provided; no much larger clone lies one nucleotide away. The data are from a study of T cell responses to AZD1222 COVID-19 vaccine (dated by TCRdb to the early 2020s). About the full investigation: AZD1222 recipients whose second dose came at about 4 weeks and those whose second dose came at about 12 weeks were combined into one group, since spike-specific TCR depth and breadth did not differ between the two schedules. Trial participants were enrolled into age subgroups of 18-55, 56-69 and 70-plus years, which contained about 160, 30 and 59 TCR-sequenced participants, respectively. TCR sequencing covered some 250 trial participants: 200 to 210 given two doses of AZD1222 and around 26 given two doses of MenACWY control vaccine. The paper's findings and limits, for the study overall: In the small 56-69-year group, the increase in depth fell short of significance, most likely because of low power. A significant rise in spike-specific TCR breadth and depth was observed after two AZD1222 doses relative to day 0 and relative to MenACWY recipients. Because no day 14 peak-response samples were available, repertoires were characterized only after the peak T cell response. Most participants were white British and females outnumbered males, and the authors suggested that clonal diversity may have been underestimated. Conclusions about previously exposed vaccinees were limited because only five to seven AZD1222 recipients were SARS-CoV-2 seropositive at baseline. CD4 TCRs associated with the vaccine covered the entire spike protein, and the dominant responses were in regions 160-218 and 743-854. Nearly half of unique spike-specific TCRs reportedly recognized epitopes outside regions mutated in the B.1.351 and B.1.1.7 variants.

Interpreted using the paper, the time point label stands for: baseline before first vaccination. Samples from vaccinated people were obtained from the UK trials COV001 and COV002, which included a single-blind randomized controlled phase 2/3 trial of AZD1222 (ChAdOx1 nCoV-19) in healthy adults. For TCRbeta chain sequencing, PBMC samples were collected from trial participants at day 0 and at day 28 after the second dose. The CDR3 regions of human TCRbeta chains were analyzed by immunosequencing. The authors' analysis ran thus. TCRs in the repertoires were matched against a reference library of SARS-CoV-2-specific TCRs that had been generated with the MIRA antigen-specificity platform. Breadth was defined as the fraction of unique TCRs that were SARS-CoV-2-associated, and depth was defined as the fraction of total T cells that were SARS-CoV-2-associated. Each spike-specific TCR was assigned to its reactive spike region and to a CD4 or CD8 class using the MIRA data. Log10-transformed breadth and depth values were compared by one-way ANOVA with Sidak's multiple comparisons tests. Drawn from immuneACCESS, this table holds only the in-frame rearrangements with V and J called that TCRdb kept. Clones are partly lost; checked studies trace under half to an unresolved V gene and leave the rest unexplained. That table supplies the V and J calls and clone size; D and trimming were determined from the DNA. Counted in this sample were some 84,000 clones; roughly 88% of them appeared once. Roughly 16% of the sample rests with the top ten.

This receptor was identified in an adult in good health. The input for sequencing was peripheral blood, taken on day 0 of AZD1222 vaccination.

The DNA sequence is TGTGCCAGCAGTGCCTCAGGGGGCGGTGGGGCCAACGTCCTGACTTTC. Its protein is CASSASGGGGANVLTF. This chain joins TRBV6-1 to TRBJ2-6, with TRBD1 identical over 8 junction bases. From cysteine to phenylalanine, the CDR3 is 16 amino acids long. CDR3 DNA only is kept here, 48 bases in frame from base 1. Trimming removed 4 bases from V and 3 bases from J; the gene matches leave 5 bases unexplained. CDR1 and CDR2, per the germline V gene, are MNHNS and SASEGT.